The sequence of this T cell receptor (beta chain) was determined in a study of T cell clonotyping in hematopoietic cell transplantation. Study-level findings and limits: After transplant, recipient diversity fell while pathologically expanded clonotypes grew through day 180. Few recipient clonotypes overlapped donors; over 95% were de novo at given depth.

Germline CDR1 is SGHNT and CDR2 is YYREEE (reference sequence). The V and J ends lost 0 bases and 6 bases, in that order; junction bases with no gene match: 3. The CDR3 sequence is 14 residues long. To note about this clone: Its antigen is currently unknown.

Repertoires were generated with immunoSEQ multiplex PCR, while TCRdb's copy carries only in-frame clones and drops some. The data show about 12,000 clones, approximately 51% seen once. The chain links TRBV5-4 to TRBJ2-1; 7 positions match TRBD2. Sequencing used peripheral blood mononuclear cells. The receptor's source is a man aged 50-59 years in good health. Some clones in this sample may be carry-over from other donors' samples. The CDR3: CASSLAGGSNEQFF. The CDR3, as DNA: TGTGCCAGCAGCTTGGCGGGCGGGAGCAATGAGCAGTTCTTC.